This TCR beta chain was documented in a study of blood T cells in healthy people across ages. Across the study: Template switching captured about one barcoded beta molecule per two T cells.

The V end was cut by 5 bases, the J end by 5 bases, with 19 bases between. The length of the CDR3 is 15 residues. Germline V gives CDR1 DFQATT, CDR2 SNEGSKA (reference sequence). Sample-barcoded 5' priming and a J-beta primer mix drove a second PCR of about 6 to 11 cycles. All cDNA molecules were each tagged by a template-switch adaptor with 12 random nucleotides. One entry per CDR3 protein results from TCRdb running MiXCR on the 5' RACE reads. The sample lists 650,000 to 800,000 distinct CDR3 sequences, over 40% occurring once. Roughly 10 milliliters of peripheral blood were drawn from each donor. This clonotype was counted at least ten times.

The rearrangement links TRBV20-1 to TRBJ2-1; either TRBD1 or TRBD2 may supply D (5 bases each). The specimen was blood. The source is a woman aged 80 or older in good health. CDR3: CSAEDGTTADNEQFF. The DNA for the CDR3 is TGCAGTGCTGAGGATGGGACCACGGCAGACAATGAGCAGTTCTTC.